This T cell receptor beta chain came from a study of blood T cell repertoires in COVID-19. Germline CDR1 is MDHEN and CDR2 is SYDVKM. CDR3 length: 14 amino acids. J lost 9 bases, V lost 5 bases, and 8 bases had no gene match. Libraries were prepared by immunoSEQ multiplex PCR; TCRdb keeps only in-frame clonotypes and omits some of them. The sample consists of about 160,000 clones, about 92% of them appearing once. This receptor was obtained from a man aged 25 to 45 with COVID-19, enrolled during active disease. The rearrangement joins TRBV28 to TRBJ2-1; 9 bases are shared with TRBD1. Specimen: peripheral blood. CDR3 loop: CASSPGQGTGEQFF. CDR3 coding DNA: TGTGCCAGCAGTCCGGGACAGGGTACGGGTGAGCAGTTCTTC.